Listed below are T cell receptor beta chains from one sample, sequenced in a study of blood T cell repertoires in COVID-19. Sequencing used immunoSEQ multiplex PCR; TCRdb keeps in-frame clones, though not all of them. The data hold tens of thousands of clones, with roughly 79% observed a single time. The sample consisted of peripheral blood. These receptors were collected from a human donor with active or convalescent COVID-19. The donor label of this sample is uncertain. CDR3s include the opening cysteine and the closing phenylalanine or tryptophan. D genes are given only for firm matches. Size values are once, few and many counts, or a class for expanded clones, and some rows have none.

clone size	V gene	D gene	J gene	CDR3 protein	CDR3 DNA
few	TRBV13	NA	TRBJ2-7	CASSLGGFGGIYEQYF	TGTGCCAGCAGCTTAGGGGGGTTTGGCGGGATCTACGAGCAGTACTTC
NA	TRBV7-8	TRBD2	TRBJ2-1	CASSLVAGPYFNEQFF	TGTGCCAGCAGCTTAGTAGCGGGTCCCTACTTCAATGAGCAGTTCTTC
NA	TRBV29-1	NA	TRBJ2-5	CSVGRYDRQETQYF	TGCAGCGTTGGGAGATACGACAGGCAAGAGACCCAGTACTTC
few	TRBV6-4	TRBD1	TRBJ2-2	CASSAFDDRENTGELFF	TGTGCCAGCAGTGCGTTTGATGACAGGGAGAACACCGGGGAGCTGTTTTTT
few	TRBV7-2	NA	TRBJ2-7	CASSLARGGYEQYF	TGTGCCAGCAGCTTAGCCCGAGGGGGCTACGAGCAGTACTTC
NA	TRBV7-9	TRBD1	TRBJ2-5	CASSLGQGAFLETQYF	TGTGCCAGCAGCTTAGGGCAGGGGGCTTTTTTGGAGACCCAGTACTTC
once	TRBV14	TRBD1	TRBJ1-2	CASSQGSLTHRGSDGYTF	TGTGCCAGCAGCCAAGGCTCCCTTACGCACAGGGGGTCTGATGGCTACACCTTC
NA	TRBV3-1/TRBV3-2	NA	TRBJ2-1	CASSQWPKQFF	TGTGCCAGCAGCCAATGGCCCAAGCAGTTCTTC
NA	TRBV9	TRBD2	TRBJ2-7	CASSPQLAGAYEQYF	TGTGCCAGCAGCCCCCAGCTAGCGGGAGCCTACGAGCAGTACTTC
few	TRBV19	TRBD2	TRBJ2-3	CASSIDHLGLAGPDTQYF	TGTGCCAGTAGTATAGATCATCTGGGACTAGCGGGCCCAGATACGCAGTATTTT
few	TRBV7-2	NA	TRBJ1-3	CASSYTPPGAGNTIYF	TGTGCCAGCAGCTATACCCCCCCAGGGGCTGGAAACACCATATATTTT
few	TRBV30	TRBD2	TRBJ2-7	CAWSRGSGYEQYF	TGTGCCTGGAGTAGAGGTAGCGGGTACGAGCAGTACTTC
NA	TRBV7-3	TRBD2	TRBJ2-3	CASSGQGSSGRITDTQYF	TGTGCCAGCAGCGGACAAGGGTCTAGCGGGAGGATAACAGATACGCAGTATTTT
NA	TRBV11-2	TRBD1	TRBJ1-1	CASILQGGSTEAFF	TGTGCCAGCATCCTACAGGGGGGGAGCACTGAAGCTTTCTTT
many	TRBV24-1	NA	TRBJ2-3	CATGSSTDTQYF	TGTGCCACCGGGAGCAGCACAGATACGCAGTATTTT
NA	TRBV4-1	TRBD2	TRBJ2-7	CASSQEGREQGEQYF	TGCGCCAGCAGCCAAGAGGGGCGGGAGCAGGGCGAGCAGTACTTC
NA	TRBV2	NA	TRBJ2-4	CASGDGRASDIQYF	TGTGCCAGCGGGGATGGGCGGGCCTCTGACATTCAGTACTTC
few	TRBV7-2	TRBD1	TRBJ1-2	CASSLDGTGLIVNGYTF	TGTGCCAGCAGCTTAGACGGGACAGGGCTGATTGTCAATGGCTACACCTTC
once	TRBV24-1	NA	TRBJ1-1	CATRQENTEAFF	TGTGCCACCCGGCAGGAGAACACTGAAGCTTTCTTT
NA	TRBV7-6	TRBD1	TRBJ1-2	CASSVSQGALGGYTF	TGTGCCAGCAGCGTATCACAGGGGGCATTAGGTGGCTACACCTTC
NA	TRBV2	NA	TRBJ2-1	CATEPQGGFNEQFF	TGTGCCACCGAACCCCAGGGGGGTTTCAATGAGCAGTTCTTC
NA	TRBV28	NA	TRBJ2-7	CASSYHYEQYF	TGTGCCAGCAGCTATCACTACGAGCAGTACTTC
few	TRBV7-9	TRBD1	TRBJ1-3	CASSGKTGLSGNTIYF	TGTGCCAGCAGCGGAAAGACAGGGCTCTCTGGAAACACCATATATTTT
NA	TRBV9	TRBD1	TRBJ2-1	CASSPGTVSYNEQFF	TGTGCCAGCAGCCCCGGGACAGTATCCTACAATGAGCAGTTCTTC
once	TRBV15	NA	TRBJ2-5	CATSRGTLAETQYF	TGTGCCACCAGCAGAGGTACCCTAGCGGAGACCCAGTACTTC
NA	TRBV7-2	TRBD1	TRBJ1-5	CASSFGQGGNQPQHF	TGTGCCAGCAGCTTCGGACAGGGGGGGAATCAGCCCCAGCATTTT
once	TRBV21-1	NA	TRBJ2-5	CASSSRRGRIQETQYF	TGTGCCAGCAGTAGCCGCAGGGGGCGCATTCAGGAGACCCAGTACTTC
NA	TRBV20-1	NA	TRBJ1-1	CSAAPGTEAFF	TGCAGTGCTGCCCCGGGGACTGAAGCTTTCTTT
NA	TRBV11-2	NA	TRBJ1-1	CASSPHRAMNTEAFF	TGTGCCAGCAGCCCTCACAGGGCAATGAACACTGAAGCTTTCTTT
few	TRBV3-1/TRBV3-2	NA	TRBJ2-7	CASSQVNEQYF	TGTGCCAGCAGCCAAGTAAACGAGCAGTACTTC
NA	TRBV27	NA	TRBJ1-4	CASSLTGQRNEKLFF	TGTGCCAGCAGTTTAACAGGACAGAGAAATGAAAAACTGTTTTTT
NA	TRBV6-2/TRBV6-3	NA	TRBJ2-2	CASSYRSGSRTGELFF	TGTGCCAGCAGTTATCGAAGCGGCAGCAGAACCGGGGAGCTGTTTTTT
NA	TRBV5-6	TRBD1	TRBJ1-1	CASSSTGGGTEAFF	TGTGCCAGCAGCTCTACAGGGGGTGGTACTGAAGCTTTCTTT
few	TRBV7-2	NA	TRBJ1-5	CASSFQGQPQHF	TGTGCCAGCAGCTTCCAGGGTCAGCCCCAGCATTTT
NA	TRBV14	TRBD2	TRBJ2-1	CASSLSPGGVNEQFF	TGTGCCAGCAGCCTTTCCCCGGGGGGGGTCAATGAGCAGTTCTTC
NA	TRBV7-2	TRBD2	TRBJ2-3	CASNTGTSADTQYF	TGTGCCAGCAACACCGGGACTAGCGCAGATACGCAGTATTTT
few	TRBV28	TRBD2	TRBJ2-5	CASRGTSVTQYF	TGTGCCAGCAGAGGGACTAGCGTGACCCAGTACTTC
NA	TRBV24-1	TRBD2	TRBJ2-2	CATQPRTSVNTGELFF	TGTGCCACCCAACCGAGGACTAGCGTCAACACCGGGGAGCTGTTTTTT
NA	TRBV28	NA	TRBJ1-5	CASSLQGQPQHF	TGTGCCAGCAGTTTGCAGGGTCAGCCCCAGCATTTT
NA	TRBV27	TRBD1	TRBJ2-1	CASSWTGGYNEQFF	TGTGCCAGCAGTTGGACAGGGGGCTACAATGAGCAGTTCTTC
NA	TRBV29-1	NA	TRBJ2-4	CSVEDLDRLAKNIQYF	TGCAGCGTTGAAGATTTGGACAGATTAGCCAAAAACATTCAGTACTTC